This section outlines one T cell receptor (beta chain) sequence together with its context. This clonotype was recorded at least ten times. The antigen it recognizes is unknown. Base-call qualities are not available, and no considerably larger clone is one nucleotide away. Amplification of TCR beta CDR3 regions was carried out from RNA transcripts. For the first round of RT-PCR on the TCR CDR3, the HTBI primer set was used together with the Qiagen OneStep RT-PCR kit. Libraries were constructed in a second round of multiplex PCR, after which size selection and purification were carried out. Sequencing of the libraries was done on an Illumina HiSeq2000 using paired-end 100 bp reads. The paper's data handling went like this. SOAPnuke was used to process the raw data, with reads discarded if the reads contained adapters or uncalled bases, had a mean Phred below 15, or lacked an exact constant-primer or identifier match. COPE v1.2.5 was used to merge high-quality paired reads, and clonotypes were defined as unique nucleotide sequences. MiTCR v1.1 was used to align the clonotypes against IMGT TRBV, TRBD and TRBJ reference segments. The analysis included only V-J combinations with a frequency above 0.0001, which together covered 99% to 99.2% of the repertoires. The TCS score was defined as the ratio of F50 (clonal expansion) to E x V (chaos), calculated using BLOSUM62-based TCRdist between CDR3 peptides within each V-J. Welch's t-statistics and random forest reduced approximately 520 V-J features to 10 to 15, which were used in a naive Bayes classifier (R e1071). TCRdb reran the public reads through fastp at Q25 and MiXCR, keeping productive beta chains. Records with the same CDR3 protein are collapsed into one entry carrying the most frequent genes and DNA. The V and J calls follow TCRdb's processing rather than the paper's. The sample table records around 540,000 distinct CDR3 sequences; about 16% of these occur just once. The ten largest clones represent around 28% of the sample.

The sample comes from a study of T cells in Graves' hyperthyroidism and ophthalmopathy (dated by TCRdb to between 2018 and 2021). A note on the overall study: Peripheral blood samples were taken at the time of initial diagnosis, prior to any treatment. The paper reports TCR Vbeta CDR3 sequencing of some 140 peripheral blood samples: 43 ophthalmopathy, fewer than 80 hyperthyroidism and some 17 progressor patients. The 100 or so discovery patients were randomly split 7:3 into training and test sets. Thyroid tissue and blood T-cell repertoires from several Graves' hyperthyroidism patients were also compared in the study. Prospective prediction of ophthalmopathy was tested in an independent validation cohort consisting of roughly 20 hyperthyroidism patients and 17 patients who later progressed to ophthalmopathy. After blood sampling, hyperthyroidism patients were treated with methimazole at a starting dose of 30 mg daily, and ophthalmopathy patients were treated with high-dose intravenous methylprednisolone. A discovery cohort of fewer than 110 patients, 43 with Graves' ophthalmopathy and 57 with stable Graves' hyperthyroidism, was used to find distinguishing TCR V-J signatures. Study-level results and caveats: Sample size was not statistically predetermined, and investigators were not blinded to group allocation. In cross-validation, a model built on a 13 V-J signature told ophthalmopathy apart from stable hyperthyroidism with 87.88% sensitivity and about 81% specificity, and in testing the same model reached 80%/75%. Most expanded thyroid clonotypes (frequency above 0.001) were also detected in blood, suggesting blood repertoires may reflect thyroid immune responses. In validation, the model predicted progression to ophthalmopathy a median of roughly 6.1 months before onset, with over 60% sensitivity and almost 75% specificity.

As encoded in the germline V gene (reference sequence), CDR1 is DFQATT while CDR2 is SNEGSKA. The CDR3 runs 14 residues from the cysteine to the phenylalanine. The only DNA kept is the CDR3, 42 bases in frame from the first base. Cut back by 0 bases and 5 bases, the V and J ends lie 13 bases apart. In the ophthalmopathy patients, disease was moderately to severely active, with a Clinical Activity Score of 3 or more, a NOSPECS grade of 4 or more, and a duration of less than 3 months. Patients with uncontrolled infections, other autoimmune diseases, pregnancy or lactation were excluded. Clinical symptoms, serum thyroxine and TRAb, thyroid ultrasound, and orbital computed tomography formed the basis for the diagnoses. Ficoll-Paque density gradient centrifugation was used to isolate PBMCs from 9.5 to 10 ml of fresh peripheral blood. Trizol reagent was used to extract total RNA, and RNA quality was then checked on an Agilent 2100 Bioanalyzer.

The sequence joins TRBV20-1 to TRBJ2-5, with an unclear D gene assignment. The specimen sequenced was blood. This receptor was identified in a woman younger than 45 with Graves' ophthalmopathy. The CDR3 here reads CSAREVTLRETQYF. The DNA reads TGCAGTGCTAGAGAAGTGACCTTAAGGGAGACCCAGTACTTC.